This TCR beta chain originates from a study of identical twins. Study results and limitations: Monozygotic twins shared more out-of-frame TCR alpha than recombination models predicted.

TCRdb re-analysed the 5' RACE reads in MiXCR, keeping a single row per CDR3 protein. There are about 470,000 distinct CDR3 sequences in the sample; 20% to 25% occur only once, and about 2.9% lies in the top ten. With respect to this clonotype: Antigen unknown.

V dropped 4 bases and J dropped 5 bases, with 16 bases sitting between them. CDR3 length: 14 amino acids. The germline V gene encodes CDR1 SGHRS and CDR2 YFSETQ. The data also belong to a second study, concerning T cells expressing NK-cell markers.

The V and J genes are TRBV5-1 and TRBJ2-7; D perhaps matches TRBD1 (6 bases). Sequencing input: CD4+ T cells sorted from blood. This receptor was taken from a woman aged 18-30 years in good health. The CDR3 bases are TGCGCCAGCAGCCTGGACAGCCCCCCCCACGAGCAGTACTTC. It codes for CASSLDSPPHEQYF.